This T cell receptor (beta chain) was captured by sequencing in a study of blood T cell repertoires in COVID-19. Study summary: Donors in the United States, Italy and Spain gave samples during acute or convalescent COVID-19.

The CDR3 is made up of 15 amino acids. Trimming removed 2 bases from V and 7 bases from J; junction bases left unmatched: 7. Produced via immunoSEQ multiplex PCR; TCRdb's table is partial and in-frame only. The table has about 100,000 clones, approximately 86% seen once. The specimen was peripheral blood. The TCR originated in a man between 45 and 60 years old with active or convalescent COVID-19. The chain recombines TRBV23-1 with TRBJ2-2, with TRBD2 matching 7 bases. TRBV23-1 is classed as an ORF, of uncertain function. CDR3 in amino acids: CASSQRRELIGELFF. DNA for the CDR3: TGCGCCAGCAGTCAACGGCGGGAGTTGATCGGGGAGCTGTTTTTT.